This TCR beta chain comes out of a study of regulatory T cells in long-lasting Graves disease. Time point indicated: newly diagnosed GD, antithyroid drugs for less than 3 months. From PBMCs, RNA was extracted and then used to make the TCR library. Patients came through an endocrinology department, and that department was in Xi'an, China. Germline V gene lookup returns CDR1 DFQATT and CDR2 SNEGSKA (reference sequence). The CDR3 is 15 residues long. J gave up 6 bases and V 0 bases, and 6 bases lay outside the gene matches. For TCR beta, libraries came from iRepertoire HTBI primers and Arm-PCR of CDR3 regions. One entry per CDR3 protein, called by TCRdb with MiXCR from the multiplex PCR reads. This table has roughly 500,000 distinct CDR3 sequences, about 15% appearing once. This clonotype was detected a few times. The antigen remains unidentified. Study-wide points: New patients shared some 970 public clonotypes, fewer than the roughly 2,600 shared by persistent patients.

This sample was also put to use in a study of T cells in Graves' hyperthyroidism and ophthalmopathy. That source reports: HTBI primers drove first-round RT-PCR of the TCR CDR3. In blood, most of the thyroid clonotypes expanded above 0.001 were also present.

The sequenced sample was peripheral blood mononuclear cells (PBMCs), obtained at new diagnosis, from a patient treated with antithyroid drugs. The receptor's source is a woman aged 50 to 60 with Graves disease. The V call is TRBV20-1, the J call TRBJ2-7; 12 nucleotides line up with TRBD2. In DNA form, the CDR3 reads TGCAGTGCTAGAGATCCGACTAGCGGGAGCGGCGAGCAGTACTTC. It translates to CSARDPTSGSGEQYF.